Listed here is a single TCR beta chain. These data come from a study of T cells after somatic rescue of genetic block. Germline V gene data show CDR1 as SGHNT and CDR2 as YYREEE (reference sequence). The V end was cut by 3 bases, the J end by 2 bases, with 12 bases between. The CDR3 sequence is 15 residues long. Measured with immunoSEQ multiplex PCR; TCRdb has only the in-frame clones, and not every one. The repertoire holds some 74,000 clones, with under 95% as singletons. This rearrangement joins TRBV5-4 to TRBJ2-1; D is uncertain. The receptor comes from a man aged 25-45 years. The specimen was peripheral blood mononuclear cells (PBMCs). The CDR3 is CASSSSDRPYNEQFF. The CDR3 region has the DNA TGTGCCAGCAGCTCAAGCGACCGCCCCTACAATGAGCAGTTCTTC.